This T cell receptor (beta chain) originates from a study of OX40 agonist ivuxolimab in advanced cancers. Looking at the study overall: Males comprised about 84% of the group, whose mean age was approximately 60 years (range 23 to 79).

Patients with a history of autoimmune disease or on systemic immunosuppression were excluded. Some clones are missing from TCRdb's copy, which holds only in-frame ones; the method was immunoSEQ multiplex PCR. In the table there are about 80,000 clones, roughly 91% of which are singletons. This CDR3 is built from 15 residues. V was pared by 5 bases and J by 6 bases, with 10 bases of the junction left unmatched. Germline V gene data show CDR1 as SGHTA and CDR2 as FQGTGA. Sequencing used CD4+ or CD8+ T cells sorted from blood, obtained in a trial of the OX40 agonist ivuxolimab. V usage is TRBV7-3 and J usage is TRBJ2-7; 10 positions match TRBD1. The sequence derives from an adult with an advanced solid tumor such as melanoma, head and neck, liver or kidney cancer. CDR3 region: CASSAQPGQGIEQYF. The DNA for the CDR3 is TGTGCCAGCAGCGCCCAACCGGGACAGGGGATCGAGCAGTACTTC.